This is a list of T cell receptor beta chains from one sample in a study of T cells in Graves' hyperthyroidism and ophthalmopathy. TCRdb passed the multiplex PCR reads through MiXCR, listing each CDR3 protein once. The table has roughly 630,000 distinct CDR3 sequences, around a sixth seen once. Sequencing was performed on blood. Source of these receptors: a woman in her 30s with Graves' hyperthyroidism. The CDR3 runs from the conserved cysteine through the conserved F or W. D genes are given only for firm matches. For some rows the clone size is stated as once, few or many, or as a class when expanded; others skip it.

>TRBV12-3/TRBV12-4|TRBJ1-2|NA|many
CASSIREDYGYTF
TGTGCCAGCAGCATCAGGGAGGACTATGGCTACACCTTC
>TRBV7-2|TRBJ2-5|NA|many
CASSLGDWETQYF
TGTGCCAGCAGCTTGGGGGACTGGGAGACCCAGTACTTC
>TRBV5-1|TRBJ2-1|NA|many
CASSSYRDAVYNEQFF
TGCGCCAGCAGCTCCTACAGGGATGCAGTATACAATGAGCAGTTCTTC
>TRBV20-1|TRBJ2-7|NA|many
CSAREWGGAYEQYF
TGCAGTGCTAGGGAATGGGGCGGAGCCTACGAGCAGTACTTC
>TRBV15|TRBJ2-3|NA|many
CATSRIYGTDTQYF
TGTGCCACCAGCAGAATCTACGGCACAGATACGCAGTATTTT
>TRBV30|TRBJ1-4|NA|many
CAWSLRGGLGEKLFF
TGTGCCTGGAGTCTCCGTGGGGGCTTAGGTGAAAAACTGTTTTTT
>TRBV20-1|TRBJ2-5|NA|many
CSARVLGQETQYF
TGCAGTGCTAGAGTCCTAGGCCAAGAGACCCAGTACTTC
>TRBV12-5|TRBJ2-6|TRBD1|NA
CASGLPGQEISGANVLTF
TGTGCTAGTGGTTTACCGGGACAGGAGATCTCTGGGGCCAACGTCCTGACTTTC
>TRBV6-1|TRBJ2-2|TRBD1|many
CASNTGTGNTGELFF
TGTGCCAGCAATACCGGGACAGGGAACACCGGGGAGCTGTTTTTT
>TRBV20-1|TRBJ2-7|NA|many
CSARAQANYEQYF
TGCAGTGCTCGGGCTCAGGCAAACTACGAGCAGTACTTC
>TRBV30|TRBJ2-7|NA|few
CAWTSYREKQYF
TGTGCCTGGACAAGTTATCGGGAAAAGCAGTACTTC
>TRBV20-1|TRBJ1-5|NA|NA
CSAPDRSSDQPQHF
TGCAGTGCTCCCGACAGGTCTTCAGATCAGCCCCAGCATTTT
>TRBV12-3/TRBV12-4|TRBJ2-3|NA|many
CASKDRLEIRYNQYF
TGTGCCAGCAAGGATAGACTGGAGATCAGATATAATCAGTATTTT
>TRBV29-1|TRBJ2-5|NA|many
CSLSLGPETQYF
TGCAGCCTAAGCTTGGGGCCTGAGACCCAGTACTTC
>TRBV3-1|TRBJ2-3|TRBD2|many
CASSQGFLAGVDTQYF
TGTGCCAGCAGCCAAGGTTTTCTAGCGGGAGTTGATACGCAGTATTTT
>TRBV3-1|TRBJ2-7|NA|many
CASSQDWELTSSYEQYF
TGTGCCAGCAGCCAAGACTGGGAACTGACTAGCTCCTACGAGCAGTACTTC
>TRBV7-2|TRBJ2-6|NA|many
CASSPRWANGANVLTF
TGTGCCAGCAGCCCCCGGTGGGCGAATGGGGCCAACGTCCTGACTTTC
>TRBV10-2|TRBJ2-1|NA|once
CASRRTDLDLGKQFF
TGCGCCAGCCGTCGGACAGACCTGGATTTGGGGAAGCAGTTCTTC
>TRBV27|TRBJ2-2|TRBD2|many
CASSLSAGIGELFF
TGTGCCAGCAGTTTATCAGCGGGGATCGGGGAGCTGTTTTTT
>TRBV7-8|TRBJ1-2|TRBD1|NA
CASSVVWDSSGYTF
TGTGCCAGCAGCGTAGTGTGGGACAGTAGCGGCTACACCTTC
>TRBV5-5|TRBJ2-6|TRBD2|NA
CASSSGGFEGDSGANVLTF
TGTGCCAGCAGCTCGGGAGGGTTTGAAGGGGACTCTGGGGCCAACGTCCTGACTTTC
>TRBV13|TRBJ1-1|TRBD1|many
CASSFGQGAAFF
TGTGCCAGCAGCTTTGGACAGGGGGCGGCTTTCTTT
>TRBV27|TRBJ2-3|NA|few
CASSFRAEGDTQYF
TGTGCCAGCAGTTTTAGGGCTGAGGGGGATACGCAGTATTTT
>TRBV7-2|TRBJ2-2|TRBD1|few
CVSSPDRGQTGELFF
TGTGTCAGCAGCCCCGACAGGGGGCAAACCGGGGAGCTGTTTTTT
>TRBV5-1|TRBJ2-7|NA|many
CASSLVVGETSEQYF
TGCGCCAGCAGCTTGGTTGTGGGAGAGACATCGGAGCAGTACTTC
>TRBV10-3|TRBJ2-7|TRBD1|few
CAISGTGTTYEQYF
TGTGCCATCAGTGGGACAGGGACCACCTACGAGCAGTACTTC
>TRBV5-1|TRBJ2-3|NA|many
CASTPQSSTDTQYF
TGCGCCAGCACCCCCCAGAGTAGCACAGATACGCAGTATTTT
>TRBV5-1|TRBJ2-7|TRBD2|many
CASANLAGAGYEQYF
TGCGCCAGCGCCAATCTAGCGGGAGCGGGGTACGAGCAGTACTTC
>TRBV18|TRBJ2-1|NA|NA
CASSRASSNNEQFF
TGTGCCAGCTCACGGGCTAGCTCGAACAATGAGCAGTTCTTC
>TRBV10-1|TRBJ1-1|NA|NA
CASSEGVTEAFF
TGCGCCAGCAGTGAGGGGGTAACTGAAGCTTTCTTT
>TRBV20-1|TRBJ1-2|NA|many
CSAFGPGPGYTF
TGCAGTGCTTTCGGTCCGGGGCCTGGCTACACCTTC
>TRBV14|TRBJ1-2|NA|NA
CASSQEYTAGGYGYTF
TGTGCCAGCAGCCAAGAATATACAGCCGGCGGCTATGGCTACACCTTC
>TRBV20-1|TRBJ2-7|TRBD2|NA
CSARDEAGGRWGDFYEQYF
TGCAGTGCTAGAGATGAAGCGGGAGGGCGGTGGGGGGATTTCTACGAGCAGTACTTC
>TRBV27|TRBJ2-5|NA|NA
CASSSRGLKTQYF
TGTGCCAGCAGTTCGCGGGGGCTGAAGACCCAGTACTTC
>TRBV5-1|TRBJ1-1|TRBD1|few
CASSERTGFTEAFF
TGCGCCAGCAGTGAGAGGACAGGGTTTACTGAAGCTTTCTTT
>TRBV5-4|TRBJ2-4|NA|NA
CASSLEWGSPAKNIQYF
TGTGCCAGCAGCTTGGAGTGGGGGTCCCCAGCCAAAAACATTCAGTACTTC
>TRBV28|TRBJ1-2|TRBD1|many
CASSPWTGANYGYTF
TGTGCCAGCAGTCCGTGGACAGGAGCTAACTATGGCTACACCTTC
>TRBV5-1|TRBJ2-3|TRBD2|many
CASRTSDTDTQYF
TGCGCCAGCAGGACTAGCGACACAGATACGCAGTATTTT
>TRBV5-1|TRBJ1-6|NA|few
CASSLSQGGRNSPLHF
TGCGCCAGCAGCTTATCACAGGGTGGGAGAAATTCACCCCTCCACTTT
>TRBV27|TRBJ2-7|TRBD1|few
CASSFPTQGVDLYEQYF
TGTGCCAGCAGTTTCCCCACACAGGGGGTGGATTTATACGAGCAGTACTTC
>TRBV30|TRBJ2-1|NA|many
CAWNQRAYNEQFF
TGTGCCTGGAACCAGCGTGCCTACAATGAGCAGTTCTTC
>TRBV9|TRBJ2-1|TRBD2|NA
CASSAYGASGTLPHNEQFF
TGTGCCAGCAGCGCGTACGGGGCTAGCGGGACTTTACCACACAATGAGCAGTTCTTC
>TRBV7-2|TRBJ1-2|NA|NA
CASSLGQDHGYTF
TGTGCCAGCAGCTTAGGACAGGACCATGGCTACACCTTC
>TRBV5-1|TRBJ2-3|TRBD2|few
CASNALAVSTDTQYF
TGCGCCAGCAACGCACTAGCGGTTAGCACAGATACGCAGTATTTT
>TRBV29-1|TRBJ2-7|NA|many
CSVGAPEQYF
TGCAGCGTTGGAGCTCCGGAGCAGTACTTC
>TRBV12-5|TRBJ2-1|TRBD2|many
CASGLPSGRAGYNEQFF
TGTGCTAGTGGCCTCCCTAGCGGGAGGGCCGGGTACAATGAGCAGTTCTTC
>TRBV2|TRBJ2-7|NA|many
CASSPPPYEQYF
TGTGCCAGCAGTCCCCCCCCCTACGAGCAGTACTTC
>TRBV9|TRBJ2-3|NA|NA
CASSVVGQGLADTQYF
TGTGCCAGCAGCGTAGTAGGGCAGGGGTTAGCAGATACGCAGTATTTT
>TRBV6-2/TRBV6-3|TRBJ2-1|NA|NA
CASSRREGANEQFF
TGTGCCAGCAGCCGCAGGGAGGGGGCTAATGAGCAGTTCTTC
>TRBV6-5|TRBJ2-2|NA|NA
CASSSGSSTGELFF
TGTGCCAGCAGTTCCGGGAGCAGCACCGGGGAGCTGTTTTTT
>TRBV20-1|TRBJ2-3|TRBD1|many
CSATRQGWGTDTQYF
TGCAGTGCTACACGACAGGGATGGGGCACAGATACGCAGTATTTT
>TRBV12-3/TRBV12-4|TRBJ2-7|NA|few
CASSLVGAYAYEQYF
TGTGCCAGCAGTTTGGTAGGAGCGTACGCCTACGAGCAGTACTTC
>TRBV7-2|TRBJ2-7|NA|many
CASSPTDRLYEQYF
TGTGCCAGCAGCCCCACCGACAGGCTCTACGAGCAGTACTTC
>TRBV20-1|TRBJ2-7|NA|many
CSARDKNSYEQYF
TGCAGTGCTAGAGATAAGAACTCCTACGAGCAGTACTTC
>TRBV27|TRBJ2-7|TRBD1|many
CASRGVRQGLEQYF
TGTGCCAGCAGGGGGGTGAGACAGGGGCTCGAGCAGTACTTC
>TRBV19|TRBJ1-2|NA|NA
CATHVGFAGYTF
TGTGCCACACACGTTGGGTTTGCTGGCTACACCTTC
>TRBV7-3|TRBJ2-2|TRBD2|few
CASSLSGSRTGELFF
TGTGCCAGCAGCTTAAGCGGGAGTCGGACCGGGGAGCTGTTTTTT